This T cell receptor beta chain was identified during a study of blood T cell repertoires in COVID-19. Study summary: COVID-19 samples, acute and convalescent, were from the United States, Italy and Spain. T cells, B-cell-depleted T cells, or PBMCs supplied cDNA or gDNA.

The CDR3 contains 14 residues. Germline loops: CDR1 PRHDT, CDR2 FYEKMQ (reference sequence). V lost 7 bases and J lost 4; bases outside the gene matches: 8. Original processing notes: Estimated nucleated cell counts came from reference gene primer amplification. Generated by immunoSEQ multiplex PCR, the TCRdb table keeps only in-frame clones and is missing some. D and trimming were read from the DNA, whereas the V and J calls and clone size are those reported in that table. The repertoire has about 190,000 clones, approximately 90% of them found once; the top ten carry 4% to 5%. The receptor's source is a woman aged 25 to 45 with acute or convalescent COVID-19. The V call is TRBV13, the J call TRBJ2-3; 7 bases are shared with TRBD2. The material sequenced was peripheral blood. CDR3 coding DNA: TGTGCCAGCAAAGCTCTTACTAGCGCAGATACGCAGTATTTT. Protein sequence: CASKALTSADTQYF.